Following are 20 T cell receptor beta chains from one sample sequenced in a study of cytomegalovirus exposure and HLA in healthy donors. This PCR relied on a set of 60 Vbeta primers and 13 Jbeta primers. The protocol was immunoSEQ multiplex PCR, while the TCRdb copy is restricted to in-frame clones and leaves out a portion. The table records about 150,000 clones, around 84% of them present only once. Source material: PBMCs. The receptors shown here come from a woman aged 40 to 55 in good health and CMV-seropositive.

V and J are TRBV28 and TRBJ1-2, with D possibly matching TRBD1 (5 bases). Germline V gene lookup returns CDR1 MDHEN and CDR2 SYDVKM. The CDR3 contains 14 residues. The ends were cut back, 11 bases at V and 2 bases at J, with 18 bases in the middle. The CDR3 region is CAARPPGWNYGYTF. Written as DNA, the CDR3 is TGTGCCGCCCGACCCCCAGGGTGGAACTATGGCTACACCTTC.

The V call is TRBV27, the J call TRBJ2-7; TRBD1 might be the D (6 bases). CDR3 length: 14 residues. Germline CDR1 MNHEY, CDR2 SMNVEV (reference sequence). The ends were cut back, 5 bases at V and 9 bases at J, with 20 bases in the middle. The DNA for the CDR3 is TGTGCCAGCAGTCCCACAGGGTCCCGCCTAGGGCAGTACTTC. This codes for CASSPTGSRLGQYF.

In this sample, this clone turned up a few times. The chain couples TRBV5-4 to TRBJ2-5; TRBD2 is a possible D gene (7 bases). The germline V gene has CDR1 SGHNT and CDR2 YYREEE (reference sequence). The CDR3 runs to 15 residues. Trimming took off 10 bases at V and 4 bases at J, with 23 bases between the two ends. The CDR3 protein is CAGSLGGGGLETQYF. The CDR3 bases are TGTGCCGGTTCGCTGGGGGGAGGGGGTTTAGAGACCCAGTACTTC.

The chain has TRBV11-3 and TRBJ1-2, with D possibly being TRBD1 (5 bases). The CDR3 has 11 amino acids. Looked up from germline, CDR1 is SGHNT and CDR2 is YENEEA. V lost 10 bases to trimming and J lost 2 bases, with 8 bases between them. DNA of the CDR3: TGTGCCACTTCAGGGAACTATGGCTACACCTTC. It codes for CATSGNYGYTF.

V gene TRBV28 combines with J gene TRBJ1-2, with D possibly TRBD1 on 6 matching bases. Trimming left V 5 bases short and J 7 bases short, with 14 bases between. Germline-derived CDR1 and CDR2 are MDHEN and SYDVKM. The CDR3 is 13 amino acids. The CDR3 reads CASSPTGLVGYTF. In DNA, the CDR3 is TGTGCCAGCAGTCCTACAGGGTTGGTTGGCTACACCTTC.

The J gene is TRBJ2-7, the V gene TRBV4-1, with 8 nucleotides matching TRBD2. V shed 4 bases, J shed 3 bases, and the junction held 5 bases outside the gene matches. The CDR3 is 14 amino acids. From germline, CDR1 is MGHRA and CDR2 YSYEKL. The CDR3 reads CASSLELADYEQYF. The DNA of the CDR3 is TGCGCCAGCAGCCTTGAACTAGCGGACTACGAGCAGTACTTC.

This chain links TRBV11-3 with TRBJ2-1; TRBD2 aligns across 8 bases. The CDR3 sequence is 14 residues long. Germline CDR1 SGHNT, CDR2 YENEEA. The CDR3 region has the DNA TGTGGGACCTGCGGGAGGAGGGCGGAGAATGAGCAGTTCTTC. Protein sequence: CGTCGRRAENEQFF.

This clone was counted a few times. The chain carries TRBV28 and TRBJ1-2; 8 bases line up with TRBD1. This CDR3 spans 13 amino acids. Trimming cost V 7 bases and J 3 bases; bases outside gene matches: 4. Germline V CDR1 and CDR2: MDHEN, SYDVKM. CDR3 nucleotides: TGTGCCAGCACCAGGGGGCGCGACTATGGCTACACCTTC. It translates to CASTRGRDYGYTF.

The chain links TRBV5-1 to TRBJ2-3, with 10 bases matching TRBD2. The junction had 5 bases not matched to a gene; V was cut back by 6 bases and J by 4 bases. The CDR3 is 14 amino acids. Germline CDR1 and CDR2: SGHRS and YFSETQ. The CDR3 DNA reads TGCGCCAGCATCCGGACTAGCGGATCAGATACGCAGTATTTT. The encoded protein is CASIRTSGSDTQYF.

The CDR3 sequence is CASSFWDRADNGYTF. The CDR3 nucleotides are TGTGCCAGCAGTTTTTGGGACAGGGCGGACAATGGCTACACCTTC. This chain uses TRBV6-6 with TRBJ1-2; 9 bases are a match to TRBD1. The trim removed 4 bases at V and 6 bases at J, leaving 9 bases unmatched. This CDR3 comprises 15 residues. The germline V gene has CDR1 MNHNY and CDR2 SVGAGI (reference sequence).

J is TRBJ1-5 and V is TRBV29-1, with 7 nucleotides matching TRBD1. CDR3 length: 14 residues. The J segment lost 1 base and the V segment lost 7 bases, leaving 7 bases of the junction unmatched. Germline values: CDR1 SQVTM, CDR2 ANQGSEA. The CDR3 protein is CSASGGNSNQPQHF. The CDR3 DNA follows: TGCAGCGCATCAGGGGGGAACAGCAATCAGCCCCAGCATTTT.

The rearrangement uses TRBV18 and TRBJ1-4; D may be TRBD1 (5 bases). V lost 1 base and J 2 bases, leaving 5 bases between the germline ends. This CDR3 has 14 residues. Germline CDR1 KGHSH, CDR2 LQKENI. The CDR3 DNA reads TGTGCCAGCTCACCACAGGGGACTAATGAAAAACTGTTTTTT. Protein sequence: CASSPQGTNEKLFF.

The CDR3 region has the DNA TGTGCCAGCAGCTTAGCCGGGGTTTCACCCCTCCACTTT. Its translation is CASSLAGVSPLHF. This chain links TRBV7-6 with TRBJ1-6, with D uncertain. V gave up 0 bases and J gave up 9 bases, with 6 bases separating them. CDR3 length equals 13 residues. The germline CDR1 and CDR2 sequences are SGHVS and FNYEAQ.

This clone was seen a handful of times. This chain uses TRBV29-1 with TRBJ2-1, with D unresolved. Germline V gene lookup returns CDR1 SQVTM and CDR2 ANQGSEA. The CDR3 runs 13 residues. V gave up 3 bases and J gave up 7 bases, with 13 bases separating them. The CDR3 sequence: CSVERNGVNEQFF. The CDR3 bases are TGCAGCGTTGAGAGGAACGGCGTTAATGAGCAGTTCTTC.

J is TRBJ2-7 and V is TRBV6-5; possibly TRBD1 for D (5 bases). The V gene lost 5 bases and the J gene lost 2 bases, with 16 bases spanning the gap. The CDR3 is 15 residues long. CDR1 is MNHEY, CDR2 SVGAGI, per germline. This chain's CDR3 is CASSGFSGPPYEQYF. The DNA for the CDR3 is TGTGCCAGCAGTGGCTTCTCAGGGCCCCCCTACGAGCAGTACTTC.

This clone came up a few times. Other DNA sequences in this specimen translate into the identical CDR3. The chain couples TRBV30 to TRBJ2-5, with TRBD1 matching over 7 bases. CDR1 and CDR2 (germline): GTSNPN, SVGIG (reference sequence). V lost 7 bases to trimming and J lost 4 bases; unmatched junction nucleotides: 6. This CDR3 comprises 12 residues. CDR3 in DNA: TGTGCCTTTTCGACAGGGACAGAGACCCAGTACTTC. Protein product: CAFSTGTETQYF.

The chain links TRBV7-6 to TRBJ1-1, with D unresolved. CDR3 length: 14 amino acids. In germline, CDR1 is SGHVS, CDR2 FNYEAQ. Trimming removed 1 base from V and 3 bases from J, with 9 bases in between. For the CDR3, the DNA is TGTGCCAGCAGCTTAGACTCGGGTTACACTGAAGCTTTCTTT. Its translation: CASSLDSGYTEAFF.

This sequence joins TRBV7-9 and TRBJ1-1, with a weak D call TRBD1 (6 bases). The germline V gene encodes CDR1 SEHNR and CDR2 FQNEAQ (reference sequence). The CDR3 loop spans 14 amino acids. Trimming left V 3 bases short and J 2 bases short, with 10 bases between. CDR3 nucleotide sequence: TGTGCCAGCAGCTTTATGGACAGCAACACTGAAGCTTTCTTT. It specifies CASSFMDSNTEAFF.

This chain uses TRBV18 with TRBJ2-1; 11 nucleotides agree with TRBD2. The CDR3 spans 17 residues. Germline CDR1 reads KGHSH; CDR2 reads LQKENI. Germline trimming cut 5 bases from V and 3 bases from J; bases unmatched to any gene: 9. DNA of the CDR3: TGTGCCAGCTCATGGCTAGCGGGAGGAGCCTACTACAATGAGCAGTTCTTC. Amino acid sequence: CASSWLAGGAYYNEQFF.

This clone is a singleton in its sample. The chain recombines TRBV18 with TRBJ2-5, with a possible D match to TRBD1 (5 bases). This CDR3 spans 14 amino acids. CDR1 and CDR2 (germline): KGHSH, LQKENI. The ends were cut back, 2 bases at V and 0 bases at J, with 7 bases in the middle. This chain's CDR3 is CASSPKGNQETQYF. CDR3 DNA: TGTGCCAGCTCACCAAAGGGGAACCAAGAGACCCAGTACTTC.